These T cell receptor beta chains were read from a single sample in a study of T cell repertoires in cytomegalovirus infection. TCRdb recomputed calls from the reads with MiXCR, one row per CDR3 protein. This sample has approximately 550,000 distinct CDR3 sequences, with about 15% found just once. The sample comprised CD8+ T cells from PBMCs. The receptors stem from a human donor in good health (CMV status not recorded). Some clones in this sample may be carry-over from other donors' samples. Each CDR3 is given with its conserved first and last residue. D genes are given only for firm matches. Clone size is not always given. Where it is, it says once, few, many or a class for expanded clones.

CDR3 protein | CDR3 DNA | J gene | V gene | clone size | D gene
CASSQESKVSVYEQYF | TGCGCCAGCAGCCAAGAGTCAAAGGTTTCCGTCTACGAGCAGTACTTC | TRBJ2-7 | TRBV4-1 | many | -
CASSTGLPKETQYF | TGTGCCAGCAGTACGGGACTTCCTAAAGAGACCCAGTACTTC | TRBJ2-5 | TRBV27 | few | -
CASSLPSNGGVNTEAFF | TGTGCCAGCAGCCTACCCTCGAACGGGGGGGTAAACACTGAAGCTTTCTTT | TRBJ1-1 | TRBV7-9 | many | -
CATLTSNIQYF | TGTGCCACCCTGACATCTAACATTCAGTACTTC | TRBJ2-4 | TRBV2 | few | -
CASGGSANEQFF | TGTGCCAGTGGGGGAAGTGCTAATGAGCAGTTCTTC | TRBJ2-1 | TRBV6-8 | - | -
CASKPGQDYNEQFF | TGCGCCAGCAAGCCGGGACAGGACTACAATGAGCAGTTCTTC | TRBJ2-1 | TRBV10-2 | - | TRBD1
CASSLRQGLHEQYF | TGTGCCAGCAGTTTGAGACAGGGGTTGCACGAGCAGTACTTC | TRBJ2-7 | TRBV12-3/TRBV12-4 | many | TRBD1
CASSQEGKGPAEGYTF | TGTGCCAGCAGCCAAGAGGGTAAAGGGCCCGCGGAGGGCTACACCTTC | TRBJ1-2 | TRBV14 | - | -
CASSYSRQGGGLNEQFF | TGTGCCAGCAGTTACTCGAGGCAGGGAGGGGGCCTGAATGAGCAGTTCTTC | TRBJ2-1 | TRBV6-5 | many | -
CASSAFGTSQETQYF | TGTGCCAGCAGCGCCTTCGGGACGTCCCAAGAGACCCAGTACTTC | TRBJ2-5 | TRBV9 | - | -
CASSLYPGLNEQFF | TGTGCCAGCAGTTTATACCCCGGGCTGAATGAGCAGTTCTTC | TRBJ2-1 | TRBV27 | - | -
CASSQERGPPDGYTF | TGCGCCAGCAGCCAAGAGAGGGGACCTCCGGATGGCTACACCTTC | TRBJ1-2 | TRBV4-1 | many | -
CASRSGGLTYNSPLHF | TGTGCCAGCAGATCCGGTGGACTGACCTATAATTCACCCCTCCACTTT | TRBJ1-6 | TRBV6-5 | - | -
CASSYGTSGGARTGELFF | TGTGCCAGCAGCTACGGGACTAGCGGGGGGGCGCGAACCGGGGAGCTGTTTTTT | TRBJ2-2 | TRBV7-2 | few | TRBD2
CASSRGPVYEQYF | TGTGCCAGCAGCCGGGGACCAGTTTACGAGCAGTACTTC | TRBJ2-7 | TRBV7-2 | many | -
CASRKTHGDHYNEQFF | TGTGCCAGCAGGAAGACTCACGGGGATCACTACAATGAGCAGTTCTTC | TRBJ2-1 | TRBV6-1 | few | -
CAGWSGFGNQPQHF | TGTGCCGGGTGGAGCGGGTTCGGCAATCAGCCCCAGCATTTT | TRBJ1-5 | TRBV19 | - | -